This TCR beta chain appears in the sequencing data of a study of human T cells and chemical hapten exposure. Study-wide context: Patch tests applied 0.01% DPC to the upper back, read at 6 days. Whole-study results and caveats: While controls formed fewer of them, expanded TCRs formed significantly more large CDR3 similarity clusters. TCRs at a frequency above 1 in 1000 stayed unchanged with DPC sensitization.

About this clonotype: Its antigen remains unidentified.

Study processing details: Sample-level TCR yields exhibited a median of about 96,000, with a range of about 23,224 to 690,600. One entry per CDR3 protein, called by TCRdb with MiXCR from the RACE reads. TCRdb, not the original authors, processed these V and J calls. The sample has roughly 50,000 distinct CDR3 sequences, 9% to 10% seen once; the top ten hold approximately 16%. Time point specified: patch test 3, about 24 weeks after DPC sensitization. The treatment: therapeutic diphenylcyclopropenone sensitization with weekly scalp DPC. The CDR3 covers 15 residues. V lost 10 bases, J lost 1 base, and 18 bases lay in between. Per the germline V gene, CDR1 is SGHNT and CDR2 is YYREEE (reference sequence).

This clonotype originated in a woman between 35 and 50 years old with alopecia areata. Some clones in this sample may be carry-over from other donors' samples. This chain joins TRBV5-4 and TRBJ1-3; no clear D gene. Sequencing was performed on whole blood, taken in connection with sensitization to the hapten diphenylcyclopropenone (DPC). CDR3: CAVQRRGGSGNTIYF. The DNA of the CDR3 is TGTGCCGTACAGCGGAGAGGAGGTTCTGGAAACACCATATATTTT.